The clone carrying this T cell receptor (beta chain) was counted once. Its target is unknown. There are 16 residues in the CDR3. The V and J ends lost 4 bases and 8 bases, in that order; junction bases with no gene match: 11. The germline V gene encodes CDR1 SGHDN and CDR2 FVKESK. Positively selected for CCR7, the CD45RO-negative cells used as naive CD8 cells excluded terminally differentiated effector memory CD45RA+ cells. The source of the sample is a study of shared clonotypes between healthy human individuals. Findings and caveats of the study: The low donor count limited represented genetic and exposure-history diversity. Only blood underwent sampling, and tissue repertoires likely differ.

Generated by immunoSEQ multiplex PCR, the TCRdb table keeps only in-frame clones and is missing some. The profile covers roughly 600,000 clones, with 95% to 98% appearing a single time and 0.3% taken by the ten largest. The rearrangement uses TRBV14 and TRBJ1-2; 12 nucleotides agree with TRBD1. The material sequenced was naive CD8+ T cells sorted from blood. This TCR was recovered from a man aged 25 to 40 in good health. CDR3 in amino acids: CASSLRDRGLFGGYTF. CDR3 nucleotides: TGTGCCAGCAGCCTCCGGGACAGGGGGCTTTTTGGAGGCTACACCTTC.